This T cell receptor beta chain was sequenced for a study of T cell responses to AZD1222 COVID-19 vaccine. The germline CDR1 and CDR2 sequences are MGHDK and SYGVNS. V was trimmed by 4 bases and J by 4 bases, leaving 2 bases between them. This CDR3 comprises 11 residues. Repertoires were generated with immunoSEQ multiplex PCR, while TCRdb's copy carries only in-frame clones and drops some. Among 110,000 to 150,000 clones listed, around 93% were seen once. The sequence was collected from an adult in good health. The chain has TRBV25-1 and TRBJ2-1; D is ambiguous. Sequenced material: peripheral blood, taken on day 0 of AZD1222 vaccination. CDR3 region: CASSGYNEQFF. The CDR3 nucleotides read TGTGCCAGCAGTGGGTACAATGAGCAGTTCTTC.